This TCR beta chain is from a study of CD4 T cells in relation to SARS-CoV-2 and coronaviruses. This CDR3 is built from 16 residues. V lost 4 bases, J lost 4 bases, and 14 bases lay in between. Germline values: CDR1 SGHDN, CDR2 FVKESK. Generated by immunoSEQ multiplex PCR, the TCRdb table keeps only in-frame clones and is missing some. The table has just over 35,000 clones, roughly 80% seen once. Whole-study findings and limits: Around two thirds of donors had memory CD4+ clonotypes crossrecognizing SARS-CoV-2 and common cold coronavirus spike. The assay detects memory recall responses, not culture-primed primary responses.

On this clone: What it binds is unknown.

Naive or memory CD4+ cells were cultured 1:1 with T cell-depleted PBMCs plus CEF. The receptor comes from an adult with COVID-19. Specimen: naive CD4+ T cells from PBMCs, cultured in vitro. The subset was: naive CD4+ T cells isolated by negative enrichment. The chain couples TRBV14 to TRBJ2-6; no reliable D call. The DNA for the CDR3 is TGTGCCAGCAGCCCCTCGGTCGGCTTCGGGGCCAACGTCCTGACTTTC. Translating it yields CASSPSVGFGANVLTF.